This entry features one T cell receptor (beta chain) sequence. The antigen remains unidentified. Germline CDR1 is SNHLY and CDR2 is FYNNEI. The CDR3 length is 12 residues. These data come from a study of identifying expanded T cells in peripheral blood. Study-wide findings and caveats: Over approximately two and four weeks, about 15 and 19 clones changed, versus 1.2 between replicates.

Sequenced by immunoSEQ multiplex PCR; TCRdb stores in-frame clones only, minus some. The repertoire consists of tens of thousands of clones, with over 75% occurring once and the leading ten covering around 5.9%. Collection occurred without any documented infections or immune events in donors. What was sequenced was blood. The receptor's source is a person aged 18 to 70 in good health. The chain joins TRBV2 to TRBJ1-2, with a tentative D call TRBD1 (5 bases). CDR3 in DNA: TGTGTCAGAGGGCAGGGCAACTATGGCTACACCTTC. The encoded protein is CVRGQGNYGYTF. The entire variable domain, with the rest obtained from reference TRBV2 and TRBJ1-2, is as follows: EPEVTQTPSHQVTQMGQEVILRCVPISNHLYFYWYRQILGQKVEFLVSFYNNEISEKSEIFDDQFSVERPDGSNFTLKIRSTKLEDSAMYFCVRGQGNYGYTFGSGTRLTVV.